The 10 T cell receptor beta chains below all came from one sample that was sequenced in a study of blood T cell repertoires in COVID-19. Data came from immunoSEQ multiplex PCR; TCRdb stores just in-frame clones and leaves some out. The data contain tens of thousands of clones, about 80% of them seen just once; the ten biggest clones take up roughly 30%. Sequences were obtained from peripheral blood. The receptors were sampled from a man between 65 and 80 years old with acute or convalescent COVID-19.

The rearrangement joins TRBV6-5 to TRBJ1-1; D gene unclear. Germline-derived CDR1 and CDR2 are MNHEY and SVGAGI. Trimming left V 6 bases short and J 0 bases short, with 8 bases between. The CDR3 contains 13 residues. The CDR3 nucleotides read TGTGCCAGCAGCCGGGGTATGAACACTGAAGCTTTCTTT. Its protein product is CASSRGMNTEAFF.

This clone has a handful of counts. The chain has TRBV27 and TRBJ2-2; a weak D match, TRBD1 (6 bases). CDR1 is MNHEY and CDR2 is SMNVEV in the germline V gene (reference sequence). This CDR3 has 16 residues. V dropped 7 bases and J dropped 5 bases, with 20 bases sitting between them. The CDR3 DNA follows: TGTGCCAGCACCCCGCGGGCAGGGGACCTAACCGGGGAGCTGTTTTTT. Its translation is CASTPRAGDLTGELFF.

This clone was counted a single time. The V and J genes are TRBV9 and TRBJ1-2, with 7 bases aligning to TRBD1. Germline values: CDR1 SGDLS, CDR2 YYNGEE. Trimming at V came to 0 bases and at J to 5 bases, leaving 10 bases not matched to a gene. There are 16 residues in the CDR3. In DNA, the CDR3 is TGTGCCAGCAGCGTAGTACAGGGGTTAGGTTTGTATGGCTACACCTTC. This encodes CASSVVQGLGLYGYTF.

The gene calls are TRBV24-1 and TRBJ2-2, with 7 nucleotides matching TRBD1. The CDR3 has 17 amino acids. Germline lookup yields CDR1 KGHDR and CDR2 SFDVKD. The trim removed 4 bases at V and 1 base at J, leaving 8 bases unmatched. The CDR3 nucleotides read TGTGCCACCAGTGAGCTGACAGGGAGAGGGAACACCGGGGAGCTGTTTTTT. Encoded protein: CATSELTGRGNTGELFF.

The chain has TRBV6-5 and TRBJ2-1, with a possible D match to TRBD2 (6 bases). V was pared by 6 bases and J by 11 bases, with 17 bases between. Germline V gene lookup returns CDR1 MNHEY and CDR2 SVGAGI. CDR3 length: 13 residues. The CDR3 region has the DNA TGTGCCAGCAGCCTGACCGTAGCGGAACAGCAGTTCTTC. Translating it yields CASSLTVAEQQFF.

V and J are TRBV19 and TRBJ1-5, with 7 bases aligning to TRBD1. The CDR3 has 15 amino acids. CDR1 is LNHDA, CDR2 SQIVND, per germline (reference sequence). The V and J ends lost 5 bases and 7 bases, in that order; junction bases with no gene match: 11. DNA of the CDR3: TGTGCCAGTAGTGGGACAGCAACAGGATCCCAGCCCCAGCATTTT. It codes for CASSGTATGSQPQHF.

This chain uses TRBV9 with TRBJ1-2; D gene unclear. CDR1 is SGDLS, CDR2 YYNGEE, per germline. The CDR3 spans 15 residues. V shed 2 bases and J shed 4 bases, with 15 bases lying between them. CDR3 in amino acids: CASSVTVSHGYGYTF. The CDR3 bases are TGTGCCAGCAGCGTTACAGTATCTCACGGCTATGGCTACACCTTC. Full variable domain (outside the CDR3, taken from reference TRBV9 and TRBJ1-2): DSGVTQTPKHLITATGQRVTLRCSPRSGDLSVYWYQQSLDQGLQFLIQYYNGEERAKGNILERFSAQQFPDLHSELNLSSLELGDSALYFCASSVTVSHGYGYTFGSGTRLTVV.

The gene calls are TRBV28 and TRBJ1-1; D perhaps matches TRBD1 (5 bases). The CDR3 is 14 amino acids. Germline lookup yields CDR1 MDHEN and CDR2 SYDVKM. The V end lost 7 bases, the J end lost 1 base, and 13 bases lay between the germline ends. This CDR3 is CASTPGGANTEAFF. CDR3 coding DNA: TGTGCCAGCACCCCGGGGGGTGCGAACACTGAAGCTTTCTTT.

V usage is TRBV9 and J usage is TRBJ2-2; D gene ambiguous. Germline V gene lookup returns CDR1 SGDLS and CDR2 YYNGEE. The ends were cut back, 4 bases at V and 5 bases at J, with 18 bases in the middle. This CDR3 is built from 16 residues. The CDR3 region is CASSMPVPAATGELFF. DNA of the CDR3: TGTGCCAGCAGCATGCCTGTACCCGCCGCGACCGGGGAGCTGTTTTTT. The complete variable domain, with remaining parts taken from reference TRBV9 and TRBJ2-2, reads DSGVTQTPKHLITATGQRVTLRCSPRSGDLSVYWYQQSLDQGLQFLIQYYNGEERAKGNILERFSAQQFPDLHSELNLSSLELGDSALYFCASSMPVPAATGELFFGEGSRLTVL.

The J gene is TRBJ1-6, the V gene TRBV25-1; TRBD1 matches at 8 bases. CDR1 MGHDK and CDR2 SYGVNS come from the germline V gene. CDR3 size: 16 residues. The V segment lost 3 bases and the J segment 3 bases; nucleotides outside the gene matches: 4. CDR3 DNA: TGTGCCAGCAGTGATCTTGGGACAGGCTATAATTCACCCCTCCACTTT. Protein sequence: CASSDLGTGYNSPLHF.